This T cell receptor beta chain was profiled in a study of early stage breast cancer tumors. The method was immunoSEQ multiplex PCR; TCRdb's version includes in-frame clones alone and lacks a portion of them. The top ten hold 3.5% of the sample, which has tens of thousands of clones, roughly 84% seen once. V lost 6 bases and J lost 8, with 14 bases in between. This CDR3 comprises 13 residues. Germline V gives CDR1 LNHDA, CDR2 SQIVND (reference sequence). The sample was blood. The sequence came from a person aged 55 to 69 with breast cancer. The chain has TRBV19 and TRBJ1-5; D gene uncertain. The CDR3 nucleotides read TGTGCCAGTAGCCGGAAAGGAAGTGAGCCCCAGCATTTT. The encoded protein is CASSRKGSEPQHF.